This T cell receptor beta chain was observed in a study of blood T cell repertoires in COVID-19. The table came from immunoSEQ multiplex PCR; TCRdb's copy has only in-frame clones and leaves some out. Here the sample spans under 200,000 clones, more than 70% being singletons. The receptor was derived from a man aged 18-30 years with active or convalescent COVID-19. Source material: peripheral blood.

The CDR3 loop is CASSPQGLHTGELFF. The DNA for the CDR3 is TGTGCCAGCAGCCCCCAGGGACTACACACCGGGGAGCTGTTTTTT. This rearrangement joins TRBV7-2 to TRBJ2-2; 7 nucleotides agree with TRBD2. V dropped 5 bases and J dropped 3; count of bases not matched to a gene: 6. CDR3 length: 15 residues. The germline gives CDR1 SGHTA, CDR2 FQGNSA.